This T cell receptor (beta chain) came from a study of shared clonotypes between healthy human individuals. Study context: A couple of female and a few male donors aged 18 to 49 were enrolled. Study-level points and caveats: A few donors showed sharing of approximately 5% of naive CD4 clonotypes.

This clone has just one count. The antigen is unknown. V trimming: 7 bases; J trimming: 1 base; junction bases outside the gene matches: 8. From germline, CDR1 is SQVTM and CDR2 ANQGSEA. CDR3 length: 14 residues. Assay runs were performed at deep level. Generated by immunoSEQ multiplex PCR, the TCRdb table keeps only in-frame clones and is missing some. The table lists some 700,000 clones, about 92% of them singletons. Donors comprised only Caucasian adults living in Nashville, Tennessee. The chain links TRBV29-1 to TRBJ2-3; 7 bases map to TRBD2. This sequence was found in a man between 18 and 29 years old in good health. Some clones in this sample may be carry-over from other donors' samples. The sample was memory CD8+ T cells from PBMCs. As to subset: CD45RO+ cells pooled with CCR7-negative TemRA cells. The CDR3 spells CSALGREGTDTQYF. In DNA form, the CDR3 reads TGCAGCGCCCTTGGCCGGGAGGGCACAGATACGCAGTATTTT.